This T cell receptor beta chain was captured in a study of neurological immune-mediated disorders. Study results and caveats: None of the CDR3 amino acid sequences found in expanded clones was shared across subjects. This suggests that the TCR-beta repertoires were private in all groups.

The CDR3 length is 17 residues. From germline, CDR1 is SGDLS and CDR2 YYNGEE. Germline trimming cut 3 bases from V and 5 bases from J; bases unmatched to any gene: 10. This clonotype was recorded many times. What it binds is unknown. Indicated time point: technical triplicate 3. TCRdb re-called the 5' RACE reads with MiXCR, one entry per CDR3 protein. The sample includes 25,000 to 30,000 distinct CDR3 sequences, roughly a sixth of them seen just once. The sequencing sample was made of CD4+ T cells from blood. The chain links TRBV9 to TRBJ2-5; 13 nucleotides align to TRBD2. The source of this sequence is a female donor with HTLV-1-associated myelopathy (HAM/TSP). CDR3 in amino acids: CASSDGTSGIKRETQYF. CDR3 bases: TGTGCCAGCAGCGACGGGACTAGCGGGATAAAACGGGAGACCCAGTACTTC.